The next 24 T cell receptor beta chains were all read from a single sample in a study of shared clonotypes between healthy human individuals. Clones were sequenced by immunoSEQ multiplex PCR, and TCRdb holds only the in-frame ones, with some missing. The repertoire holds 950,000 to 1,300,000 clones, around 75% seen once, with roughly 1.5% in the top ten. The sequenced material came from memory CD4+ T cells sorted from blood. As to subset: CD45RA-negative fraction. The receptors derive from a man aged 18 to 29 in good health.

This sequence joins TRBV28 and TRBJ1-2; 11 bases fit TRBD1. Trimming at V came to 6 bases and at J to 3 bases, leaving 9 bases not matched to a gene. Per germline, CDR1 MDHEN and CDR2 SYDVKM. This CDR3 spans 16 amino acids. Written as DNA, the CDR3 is TGTGCCAGCAGCGGTACCGGGACAGGGGGGTACTATGGCTACACCTTC. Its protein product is CASSGTGTGGYYGYTF.

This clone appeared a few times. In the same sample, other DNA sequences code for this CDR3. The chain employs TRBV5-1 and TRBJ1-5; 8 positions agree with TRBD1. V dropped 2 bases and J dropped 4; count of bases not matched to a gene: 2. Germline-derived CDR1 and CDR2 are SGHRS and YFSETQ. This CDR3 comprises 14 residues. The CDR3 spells CASSLGTGNQPQHF. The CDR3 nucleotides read TGCGCCAGCAGCTTAGGGACAGGTAATCAGCCCCAGCATTTT.

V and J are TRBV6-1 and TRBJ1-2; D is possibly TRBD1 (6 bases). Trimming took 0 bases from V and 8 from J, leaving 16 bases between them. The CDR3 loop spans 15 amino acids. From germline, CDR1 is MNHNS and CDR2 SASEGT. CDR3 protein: CASSEAGGPFSGYTF. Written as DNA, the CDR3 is TGTGCCAGCAGTGAAGCGGGGGGCCCTTTCTCGGGCTACACCTTC.

CDR3 sequence (DNA): TGTGCCAGCACCCAGAGCAGGGGACTAGCGGGGCGCGGGGAGCTGTTTTTT. Translating it yields CASTQSRGLAGRGELFF. The V gene is TRBV11-2, the J gene TRBJ2-2; 13 positions match TRBD2. J gave up 7 bases and V 7 bases, and 12 bases lay outside the gene matches. The CDR3 is 17 amino acids. Germline-derived CDR1 and CDR2 are SGHAT and FQNNGV.

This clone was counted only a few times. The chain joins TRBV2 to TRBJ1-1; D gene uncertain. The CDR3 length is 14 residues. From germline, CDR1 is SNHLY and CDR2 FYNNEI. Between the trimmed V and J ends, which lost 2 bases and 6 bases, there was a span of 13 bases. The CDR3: CASSERGRRSEAFF. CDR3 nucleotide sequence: TGTGCCAGCAGTGAAAGAGGCCGCCGTTCTGAAGCTTTCTTT.

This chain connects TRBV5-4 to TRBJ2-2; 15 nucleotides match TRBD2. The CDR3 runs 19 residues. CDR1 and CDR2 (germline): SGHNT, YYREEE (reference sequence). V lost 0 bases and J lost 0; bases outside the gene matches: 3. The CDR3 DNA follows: TGTGCCAGCAGCTTGGGAGGACTAGCGGGAGGGGCGAACACCGGGGAGCTGTTTTTT. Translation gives CASSLGGLAGGANTGELFF.

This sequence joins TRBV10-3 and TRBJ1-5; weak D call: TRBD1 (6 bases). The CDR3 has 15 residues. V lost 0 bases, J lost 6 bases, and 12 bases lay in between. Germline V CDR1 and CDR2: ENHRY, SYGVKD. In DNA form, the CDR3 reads TGTGCCATCAGTGAGTCGGGGGCAATCGGTCAGCCCCAGCATTTT. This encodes CAISESGAIGQPQHF.

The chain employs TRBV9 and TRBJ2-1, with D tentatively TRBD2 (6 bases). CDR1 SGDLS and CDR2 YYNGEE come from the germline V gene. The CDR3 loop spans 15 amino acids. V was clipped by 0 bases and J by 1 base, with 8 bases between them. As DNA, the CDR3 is TGTGCCAGCAGCGTAGCTGCGGGGTCCTACAATGAGCAGTTCTTC. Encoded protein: CASSVAAGSYNEQFF.

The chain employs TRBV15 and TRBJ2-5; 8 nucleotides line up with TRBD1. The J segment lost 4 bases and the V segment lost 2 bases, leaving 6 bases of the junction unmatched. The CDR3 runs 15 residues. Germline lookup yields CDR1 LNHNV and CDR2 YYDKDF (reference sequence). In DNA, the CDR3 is TGTGCCACCAGCAGAAGACAGGGGAAAAGAGAGACCCAGTACTTC. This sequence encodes CATSRRQGKRETQYF.

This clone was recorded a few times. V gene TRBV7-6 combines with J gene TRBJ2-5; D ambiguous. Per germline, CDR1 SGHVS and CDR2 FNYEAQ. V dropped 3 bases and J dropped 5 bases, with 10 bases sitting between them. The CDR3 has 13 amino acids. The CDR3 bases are TGTGCCAGCAGCTTTAATACTCGGGAGACCCAGTACTTC. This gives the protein CASSFNTRETQYF.

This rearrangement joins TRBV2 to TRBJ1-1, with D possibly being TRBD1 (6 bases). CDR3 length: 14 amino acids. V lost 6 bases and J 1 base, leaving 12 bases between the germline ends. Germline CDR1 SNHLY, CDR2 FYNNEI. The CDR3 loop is CASRRGGKNTEAFF. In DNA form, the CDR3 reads TGTGCCAGCAGGAGGGGGGGGAAGAACACTGAAGCTTTCTTT.

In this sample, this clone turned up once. The DNA of the CDR3 is TGTGCCAGCAGCGTAGATGGGCTAGCTTCCAACCACGAGCAGTACTTC. Translation: CASSVDGLASNHEQYF. This chain joins TRBV9 and TRBJ2-7, with D tentatively TRBD2 (5 bases). The germline V gene has CDR1 SGDLS and CDR2 YYNGEE. The V and J ends lost 0 bases and 5 bases respectively, with 18 bases between them. This CDR3 is 16 amino acids long.

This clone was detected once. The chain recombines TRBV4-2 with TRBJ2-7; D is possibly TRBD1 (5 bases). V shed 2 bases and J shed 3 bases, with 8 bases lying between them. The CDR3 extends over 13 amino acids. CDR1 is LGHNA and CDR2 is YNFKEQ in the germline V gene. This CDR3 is CASSQPQGYEQYF. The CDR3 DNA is TGTGCCAGCAGCCAACCCCAGGGCTACGAGCAGTACTTC.

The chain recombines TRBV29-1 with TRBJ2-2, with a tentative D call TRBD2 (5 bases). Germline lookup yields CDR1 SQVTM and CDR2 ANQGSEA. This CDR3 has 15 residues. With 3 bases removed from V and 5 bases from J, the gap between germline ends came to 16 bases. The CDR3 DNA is TGCAGCGTTGAGACGGGAAAAGGCCGGACCGGGGAGCTGTTTTTT. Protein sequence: CSVETGKGRTGELFF.

CDR3 region: CASSTGKINSPLHF. The CDR3 region has the DNA TGTGCCAGCAGCACGGGCAAGATCAATTCACCCCTCCACTTT. The V gene is TRBV6-5, the J gene TRBJ1-6; D gene uncertain. Germline CDR1 MNHEY, CDR2 SVGAGI. V dropped 6 bases and J dropped 7 bases, with 13 bases sitting between them. The CDR3 contains 14 residues.

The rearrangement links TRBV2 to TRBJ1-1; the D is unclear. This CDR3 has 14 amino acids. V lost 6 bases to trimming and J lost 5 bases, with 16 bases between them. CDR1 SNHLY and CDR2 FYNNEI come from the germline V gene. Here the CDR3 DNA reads TGTGCCAGCAGAATCGGACGGACGGGGACTGAAGCTTTCTTT. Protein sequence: CASRIGRTGTEAFF. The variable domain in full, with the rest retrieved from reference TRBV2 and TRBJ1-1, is EPEVTQTPSHQVTQMGQEVILRCVPISNHLYFYWYRQILGQKVEFLVSFYNNEISEKSEIFDDQFSVERPDGSNFTLKIRSTKLEDSAMYFCASRIGRTGTEAFFGQGTRLTVV.

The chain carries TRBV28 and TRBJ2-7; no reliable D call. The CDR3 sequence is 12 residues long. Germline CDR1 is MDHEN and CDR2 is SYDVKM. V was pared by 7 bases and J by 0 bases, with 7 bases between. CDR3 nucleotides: TGTGCCAGCACCCAGGACTCCTACGAGCAGTACTTC. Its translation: CASTQDSYEQYF.

Written as DNA, the CDR3 is TGTGCCAGCAGTGTAGCGGGGGGGCGAGATGAGCAGTTCTTC. Its translation is CASSVAGGRDEQFF. The chain uses TRBV2 and TRBJ2-1, with 11 bases identical to TRBD2. CDR1 is SNHLY and CDR2 is FYNNEI in the germline V gene. Trimming cost V 4 bases and J 8 bases; bases outside gene matches: 4. The CDR3 contains 14 residues.

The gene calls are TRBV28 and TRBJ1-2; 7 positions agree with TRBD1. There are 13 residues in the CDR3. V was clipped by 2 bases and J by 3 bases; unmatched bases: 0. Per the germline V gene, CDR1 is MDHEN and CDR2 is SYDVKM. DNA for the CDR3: TGTGCCAGCAGTTTACAGGGGGACTATGGCTACACCTTC. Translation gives CASSLQGDYGYTF.

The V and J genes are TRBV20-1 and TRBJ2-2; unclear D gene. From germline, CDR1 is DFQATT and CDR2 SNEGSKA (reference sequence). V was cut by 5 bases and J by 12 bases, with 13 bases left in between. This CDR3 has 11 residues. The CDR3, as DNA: TGCAGTGCTCCCTCGAAAGGGAAGCTGTTTTTT. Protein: CSAPSKGKLFF.

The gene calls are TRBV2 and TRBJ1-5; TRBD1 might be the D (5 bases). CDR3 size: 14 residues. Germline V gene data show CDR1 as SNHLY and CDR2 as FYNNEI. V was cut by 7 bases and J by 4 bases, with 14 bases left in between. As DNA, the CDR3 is TGTGCCAGCACCAAAGACAGTGTGAATCAGCCCCAGCATTTT. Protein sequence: CASTKDSVNQPQHF.

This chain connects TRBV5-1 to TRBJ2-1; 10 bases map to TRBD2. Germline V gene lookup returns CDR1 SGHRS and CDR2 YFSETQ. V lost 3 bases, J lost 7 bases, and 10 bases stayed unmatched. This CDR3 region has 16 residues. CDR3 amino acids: CASSSASLAGRNEQFF. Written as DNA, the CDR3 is TGCGCCAGCAGCTCCGCCTCACTAGCGGGAAGGAATGAGCAGTTCTTC.

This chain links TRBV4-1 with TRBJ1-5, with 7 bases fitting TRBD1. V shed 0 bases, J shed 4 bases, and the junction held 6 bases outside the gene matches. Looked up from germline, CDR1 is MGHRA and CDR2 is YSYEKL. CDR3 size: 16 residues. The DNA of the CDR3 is TGCGCCAGCAGCCAAGAAAGGACAGGCGGGAATCAGCCCCAGCATTTT. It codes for CASSQERTGGNQPQHF.

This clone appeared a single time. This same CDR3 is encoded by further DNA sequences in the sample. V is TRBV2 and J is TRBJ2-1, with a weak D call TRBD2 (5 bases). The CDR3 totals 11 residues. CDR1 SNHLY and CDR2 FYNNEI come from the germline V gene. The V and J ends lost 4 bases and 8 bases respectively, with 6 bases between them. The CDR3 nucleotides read TGTGCCAGCAGTGCGCGGGATGAGCAGTTCTTC. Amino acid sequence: CASSARDEQFF.